This T cell receptor (beta chain) was retrieved from a study of blood T cell repertoires in COVID-19. In the study overall: T cells, B-cell-depleted T cells, or PBMCs provided the cDNA or gDNA that served as material.

Germline values: CDR1 MDHEN, CDR2 SYDVKM. The CDR3 consists of 17 residues. The ends were cut back, 3 bases at V and 4 bases at J, with 16 bases in the middle. The table lists this clone with a count of one. Per the study methods: Counts of nucleated cells, estimated from reference gene primer amplification, were obtained. Repertoires were generated with immunoSEQ multiplex PCR, while TCRdb's copy carries only in-frame clones and drops some. V and J calls and clone size follow that table, whereas D and trimming were derived from the DNA. Among 260,000 or so clones listed, around 82% were seen once. The TCR originated in a woman in her seventies with acute or convalescent COVID-19. Sequencing was performed on peripheral blood. J is TRBJ2-6 and V is TRBV28, with D tentatively TRBD1 (6 bases). The CDR3 sequence is CASSFSTGREGANVLTF. The CDR3 coding sequence is TGTGCCAGCAGTTTTAGTACAGGGCGAGAGGGGGCCAACGTCCTGACTTTC.